This TCR beta chain emerged from a study of T cell clones after liver transplantation (dated by TCRdb to about 2019). In the study overall: Samples were obtained from ITN030ST, a randomized trial in which withdrawal of immunosuppression was attempted within 2 years of liver transplantation. The studied cohort comprised 8 liver transplant recipients, 3 classified as tolerant and 5 as non-tolerant. Three of the eight recipients were HCV-positive; the others were transplanted for non-autoimmune, non-viral indications. As an antigen-independent comparator for donor-reactive sequences, third party-reactive TCRbeta sequences were also identified from pre-transplant MLRs. To count as tolerant, a recipient had to stay completely off immunosuppression for at least one year without liver enzymes climbing beyond twice the upper limit of normal. Donor-reactive T cell clones were identified by TCRbeta sequencing following a pre-transplant mixed lymphocyte reaction and were subsequently tracked in post-transplant blood. Subjects received no induction therapy and standard immunosuppression until randomization at 12-24 months post-transplant. Blood samples were collected pre-transplant, pre-randomization before withdrawal, and post-randomization after either full withdrawal or failed withdrawal. General findings and caveats noted by the study authors: In a couple of subjects, low numbers of available donor cells limited the measurable donor-reactive repertoire. Donor-reactive sequences declined more than third party-reactive ones, suggesting partial antigen-specific deletion unrelated to withdrawal success. Since no allograft tissue specimens were available, donor-reactive T cells may have migrated into the graft instead of being deleted. A significant post-transplant decrease in circulating donor-reactive CD4 TCRbeta sequences was observed in 5 of 8 subjects, irrespective of tolerance or HCV status. The conclusions were preliminary, being limited by small, heterogeneous patient numbers and by non-standardized post-transplant time points. After accounting for repertoire turnover, donor-reactive detection was significantly reduced in 7 of 8 subjects for CD4 and 8 of 8 for CD8.

V is shortened by 4 bases, J by 9 bases, and the region joining them spans 15 bases. From cysteine to phenylalanine, the CDR3 is 13 amino acids long. Of the read, only the CDR3 DNA is kept; its 39 bases are in frame from base 1. As encoded in the germline V gene (reference sequence), CDR1 is LNHDA while CDR2 is SQIVND. Unstimulated PBMCs, after thawing, were stained for CD3, CD4 and CD8 and then FACS-sorted into CD3+CD4+ and CD3+CD8+ populations. All 8 studied subjects were randomized to immunosuppression withdrawal. The Qiagen DNeasy Blood and Tissue Kit was used for isolation of genomic DNA. A remark on this clone: Its antigen remains undetermined. Per-base qualities were not stored, and no clone one base away is much larger.

Frozen genomic DNA underwent high-throughput TCRbeta CDR3 sequencing by immunoSEQ, including PCR amplification, mapping, bias correction and internal controls. In the original analysis: Productive rearrangements were kept, and unique TCRbeta sequences were defined by CDR3 nucleotide sequence plus V and J gene. For classification of a sequence as donor-reactive, at least 5-fold expansion in CFSE-low cells relative to unstimulated pre-transplant cells and a frequency of at least 0.01% were required. Minimum frequency thresholds were set for each subject based on the unstimulated sample with the lowest template count, ensuring at least 90% detection power. Jensen-Shannon divergence between the top 1000 TCRbeta sequences post-transplant and pre-transplant was used to measure repertoire turnover. Changes in detection of donor-reactive sequences were tested with two-sided Fisher's exact tests. In TCRdb, the immuneACCESS table is reduced to in-frame sequences with V and J assigned. These tables do not hold every clone; where another copy was compared, an unresolved V gene accounts for under half, and the others remain unexplained. For V, J and clone size, that table is used; D and trimming come from the DNA. This sample lists some 110,000 clones; around nine tenths were detected once. The ten most abundant clones make up approximately 0.88% of the sample.

The source was CD4+ T cells from blood, collected 12 months after liver transplant. This receptor was obtained from a human patient who received a liver transplant. After a transplant, some T cells may be the graft donor's own cells. The chain was built from TRBV19 and TRBJ1-1; TRBD1 is a weak D gene call, 6 bases matching. Here the CDR3 is given as CASSTGQNNQAFF. The sequenced DNA: TGTGCCAGTAGTACCGGACAGAACAACCAAGCTTTCTTT.